This is a list of T cell receptor beta chains from one sample in a study of blood T cell repertoires in COVID-19. Method: immunoSEQ multiplex PCR; TCRdb's copy keeps in-frame clones and lacks some. The sample records around 620,000 clones, 80% to 90% being singletons. Sequenced input: peripheral blood. The origin of the receptors is a woman under 30 with acute or convalescent COVID-19. Both conserved end residues are part of each CDR3. Fields, in order: J gene, V gene, D gene, clone size, CDR3 protein, CDR3 DNA. D genes are given only for firm matches. Size is stated for part of the rows, as once, few or many counts, or as a class when the clone is expanded.

J gene: TRBJ2-5
V gene: TRBV4-3
D gene: TRBD2
clone size: .
CDR3 protein: CASSQLIQRGTTQETQYF
CDR3 DNA: TGCGCCAGCAGCCAGCTCATTCAGCGGGGGACCACACAAGAGACCCAGTACTTC

J gene: TRBJ2-3
V gene: TRBV27
D gene: .
clone size: .
CDR3 protein: CASSSSFGDTQYF
CDR3 DNA: TGTGCCAGCAGCTCCTCCTTCGGAGATACGCAGTATTTT

J gene: TRBJ1-5
V gene: TRBV5-6
D gene: TRBD1
clone size: .
CDR3 protein: CASSLGTGIRPQHF
CDR3 DNA: TGTGCCAGCAGCTTGGGGACAGGGATACGTCCCCAGCATTTT

J gene: TRBJ2-1
V gene: TRBV6-2/TRBV6-3
D gene: .
clone size: .
CDR3 protein: CASSPRGSAPDEQFF
CDR3 DNA: TGTGCCAGCAGTCCCCGGGGGTCCGCCCCCGATGAGCAGTTCTTC

J gene: TRBJ2-2
V gene: TRBV27
D gene: TRBD1
clone size: .
CDR3 protein: CASSPRIRGLGTGELFF
CDR3 DNA: TGTGCCAGCAGTCCCCGAATCAGGGGGCTTGGCACCGGGGAGCTGTTTTTT

J gene: TRBJ2-7
V gene: TRBV9
D gene: TRBD1
clone size: .
CDR3 protein: CASSVGTGVYEQYF
CDR3 DNA: TGTGCCAGCAGCGTCGGGACAGGGGTCTACGAGCAGTACTTC

J gene: TRBJ1-6
V gene: TRBV21-1
D gene: .
clone size: .
CDR3 protein: CASIPESPGQVGNSYNSPLHF
CDR3 DNA: TGTGCCAGCATCCCAGAATCCCCTGGACAGGTAGGCAACTCCTATAATTCACCCCTCCACTTT

J gene: TRBJ2-7
V gene: TRBV14
D gene: .
clone size: .
CDR3 protein: CASRQGPSYEQYF
CDR3 DNA: TGTGCCAGCAGACAGGGACCTTCCTACGAGCAGTACTTC

J gene: TRBJ2-2
V gene: TRBV2
D gene: .
clone size: once
CDR3 protein: CASSAGGLNTGELFF
CDR3 DNA: TGTGCCAGCAGTGCCGGGGGGCTAAACACCGGGGAGCTGTTTTTT

J gene: TRBJ2-7
V gene: TRBV4-1
D gene: TRBD1
clone size: few
CDR3 protein: CASSHLGQGAGEQYF
CDR3 DNA: TGCGCCAGCAGCCACTTAGGACAGGGGGCAGGGGAGCAGTACTTC

J gene: TRBJ2-3
V gene: TRBV19
D gene: TRBD2
clone size: .
CDR3 protein: CASKASGLITDTQYF
CDR3 DNA: TGTGCCAGTAAGGCTAGCGGTCTTATCACAGATACGCAGTATTTT

J gene: TRBJ2-1
V gene: TRBV11-2
D gene: .
clone size: .
CDR3 protein: CASSPVADYYNEQFF
CDR3 DNA: TGTGCCAGCAGCCCCGTAGCGGACTACTACAATGAGCAGTTCTTC

J gene: TRBJ2-7
V gene: TRBV5-4
D gene: .
clone size: .
CDR3 protein: CASSLVEGNEQYF
CDR3 DNA: TGTGCCAGCAGCTTGGTGGAGGGTAACGAGCAGTACTTC

J gene: TRBJ2-2
V gene: TRBV4-1
D gene: TRBD1
clone size: .
CDR3 protein: CASSQVVGTGSGELFF
CDR3 DNA: TGCGCCAGCAGCCAAGTTGTAGGGACAGGGTCCGGGGAGCTGTTTTTT

J gene: TRBJ2-1
V gene: TRBV20-1
D gene: TRBD1
clone size: .
CDR3 protein: CSASDTGVPYNEQFF
CDR3 DNA: TGCAGTGCTAGTGATACAGGGGTGCCCTACAATGAGCAGTTCTTC

J gene: TRBJ1-1
V gene: TRBV5-1
D gene: .
clone size: once
CDR3 protein: CASSRSDWNTEAFF
CDR3 DNA: TGCGCCAGCAGTCGGTCCGACTGGAACACTGAAGCTTTCTTT

J gene: TRBJ1-2
V gene: TRBV6-5
D gene: TRBD1
clone size: .
CDR3 protein: CASSFGQGRGAGGYTF
CDR3 DNA: TGTGCCAGCAGTTTTGGACAGGGAAGGGGCGCGGGTGGCTACACCTTC

J gene: TRBJ1-4
V gene: TRBV10-3
D gene: .
clone size: .
CDR3 protein: CAISEAYEKLFF
CDR3 DNA: TGTGCCATCAGTGAAGCCTATGAAAAACTGTTTTTT

J gene: TRBJ1-1
V gene: TRBV5-6
D gene: TRBD1
clone size: .
CDR3 protein: CASSTSGTGGTEAFF
CDR3 DNA: TGTGCCAGCAGCACCTCCGGGACAGGGGGAACTGAAGCTTTCTTT

J gene: TRBJ1-1
V gene: TRBV6-5
D gene: .
clone size: .
CDR3 protein: CASSLSATWTEAFF
CDR3 DNA: TGTGCCAGCAGTTTGTCTGCTACTTGGACTGAAGCTTTCTTT

J gene: TRBJ2-6
V gene: TRBV4-3
D gene: .
clone size: .
CDR3 protein: CASSLQGSGANVLTF
CDR3 DNA: TGCGCCAGCAGCTTACAGGGTTCTGGGGCCAACGTCCTGACTTTC

J gene: TRBJ2-7
V gene: TRBV5-5
D gene: TRBD1
clone size: .
CDR3 protein: CASSVEDRGAYEQYF
CDR3 DNA: TGTGCCAGCAGCGTCGAGGACAGGGGGGCCTACGAGCAGTACTTC

J gene: TRBJ1-1
V gene: TRBV12-3/TRBV12-4
D gene: .
clone size: .
CDR3 protein: CASSPRLNTEAFF
CDR3 DNA: TGTGCCAGCAGCCCCAGATTGAACACTGAAGCTTTCTTT

J gene: TRBJ2-7
V gene: TRBV6-1
D gene: TRBD1
clone size: .
CDR3 protein: CASSDWTGLSYEQYF
CDR3 DNA: TGTGCCAGCAGTGATTGGACAGGGCTCTCCTACGAGCAGTACTTC

J gene: TRBJ1-1
V gene: TRBV18
D gene: .
clone size: .
CDR3 protein: CASSPIGTKAGTEAFF
CDR3 DNA: TGTGCCAGCTCACCAATCGGGACAAAGGCTGGCACTGAAGCTTTCTTT

J gene: TRBJ1-2
V gene: TRBV9
D gene: TRBD1
clone size: .
CDR3 protein: CASSVAYRGLRNYGYTF
CDR3 DNA: TGTGCCAGCAGCGTAGCTTACAGGGGGCTCCGTAACTATGGCTACACCTTC

J gene: TRBJ2-5
V gene: TRBV24-1
D gene: TRBD1
clone size: .
CDR3 protein: CATSDLPGTGGQETQYF
CDR3 DNA: TGTGCCACCAGTGATCTCCCCGGGACAGGGGGGCAAGAGACCCAGTACTTC

J gene: TRBJ2-5
V gene: TRBV2
D gene: .
clone size: .
CDR3 protein: CASSEPSVTQYF
CDR3 DNA: TGTGCCAGCAGTGAACCCTCGGTCACCCAGTACTTC

J gene: TRBJ1-3
V gene: TRBV6-5
D gene: .
clone size: .
CDR3 protein: CASSPTVSGNTIYF
CDR3 DNA: TGTGCCAGCAGCCCCACGGTCTCTGGAAACACCATATATTTT

J gene: TRBJ2-3
V gene: TRBV3-1/TRBV3-2
D gene: .
clone size: .
CDR3 protein: CASSQPLDTDTQYF
CDR3 DNA: TGTGCCAGCAGCCAACCACTAGACACAGATACGCAGTATTTT

J gene: TRBJ1-1
V gene: TRBV9
D gene: TRBD1
clone size: .
CDR3 protein: CASSDPGGEGTEAFF
CDR3 DNA: TGTGCCAGCAGCGACCCAGGGGGCGAAGGCACTGAAGCTTTCTTT

J gene: TRBJ1-5
V gene: TRBV7-6
D gene: .
clone size: once
CDR3 protein: CASSLLSGEGQPQHF
CDR3 DNA: TGTGCCAGCAGCCTCCTCTCAGGGGAGGGTCAGCCCCAGCATTTT

J gene: TRBJ1-3
V gene: TRBV30
D gene: .
clone size: .
CDR3 protein: CAWSVSGGGNTIYF
CDR3 DNA: TGTGCCTGGAGTGTCTCGGGGGGTGGAAACACCATATATTTT

J gene: TRBJ2-1
V gene: TRBV11-3
D gene: .
clone size: .
CDR3 protein: CASSVNSVEQFF
CDR3 DNA: TGTGCCAGCAGCGTGAATAGCGTTGAGCAGTTCTTC

J gene: TRBJ2-5
V gene: TRBV5-4
D gene: .
clone size: .
CDR3 protein: CASSLLRGQETQYF
CDR3 DNA: TGTGCCAGCAGCTTGCTCCGGGGACAAGAGACCCAGTACTTC

J gene: TRBJ1-5
V gene: TRBV9
D gene: .
clone size: .
CDR3 protein: CASSVEPGGNQPQHF
CDR3 DNA: TGTGCCAGCAGCGTAGAACCCGGGGGAAATCAGCCCCAGCATTTT

J gene: TRBJ2-7
V gene: TRBV6-1
D gene: .
clone size: few
CDR3 protein: CASSEQGYEQYF
CDR3 DNA: TGTGCCAGCAGTGAACAGGGTTACGAGCAGTACTTC

J gene: TRBJ2-7
V gene: TRBV4-1
D gene: .
clone size: .
CDR3 protein: CASSRGHDSSYEQYF
CDR3 DNA: TGCGCCAGCAGCCGCGGTCATGACAGCTCCTACGAGCAGTACTTC

J gene: TRBJ1-4
V gene: TRBV6-1
D gene: .
clone size: .
CDR3 protein: CASSDKGNEKLFF
CDR3 DNA: TGTGCCAGCAGTGATAAGGGGAACGAAAAACTGTTTTTT

J gene: TRBJ1-5
V gene: TRBV11-3
D gene: .
clone size: .
CDR3 protein: CASSLLPGTGGQAQHF
CDR3 DNA: TGTGCCAGCAGCCTACTTCCCGGGACGGGAGGGCAGGCCCAGCATTTT

J gene: TRBJ2-5
V gene: TRBV24-1
D gene: .
clone size: .
CDR3 protein: CATSDTGSEYQETQYF
CDR3 DNA: TGTGCCACCAGTGACACAGGGTCGGAGTACCAAGAGACCCAGTACTTC

J gene: TRBJ1-3
V gene: TRBV5-1
D gene: .
clone size: .
CDR3 protein: CASSLYRGSGNTIYF
CDR3 DNA: TGCGCCAGCAGCTTGTATCGGGGGAGCGGAAACACCATATATTTT

J gene: TRBJ1-1
V gene: TRBV29-1
D gene: .
clone size: .
CDR3 protein: CSVEDWNREKDTEAFF
CDR3 DNA: TGCAGCGTTGAAGATTGGAATCGGGAGAAGGACACTGAAGCTTTCTTT

J gene: TRBJ1-5
V gene: TRBV4-1
D gene: .
clone size: .
CDR3 protein: CASSQDLREAGGQPQHF
CDR3 DNA: TGCGCCAGCAGCCAAGACCTCAGGGAGGCGGGCGGCCAGCCCCAGCATTTT

J gene: TRBJ1-4
V gene: TRBV9
D gene: .
clone size: .
CDR3 protein: CASRFRGRNEKLFF
CDR3 DNA: TGTGCCAGCAGGTTCCGAGGGCGGAATGAAAAACTGTTTTTT

J gene: TRBJ1-2
V gene: TRBV6-1
D gene: .
clone size: .
CDR3 protein: CASSEWAGEVNGYTF
CDR3 DNA: TGTGCCAGCAGTGAATGGGCAGGGGAAGTGAATGGCTACACCTTC

J gene: TRBJ1-5
V gene: TRBV4-2
D gene: .
clone size: .
CDR3 protein: CASSQDPGQGRNQPQHF
CDR3 DNA: TGTGCCAGCAGCCAAGATCCTGGGCAGGGCCGCAATCAGCCCCAGCATTTT

J gene: TRBJ1-1
V gene: TRBV5-4
D gene: .
clone size: .
CDR3 protein: CASSFASDTEAFF
CDR3 DNA: TGTGCCAGCAGCTTCGCCTCAGACACTGAAGCTTTCTTT

J gene: TRBJ2-2
V gene: TRBV19
D gene: .
clone size: .
CDR3 protein: CASSPQTNTGELFF
CDR3 DNA: TGTGCCAGTAGCCCTCAGACGAACACCGGGGAGCTGTTTTTT

J gene: TRBJ1-2
V gene: TRBV5-1
D gene: .
clone size: .
CDR3 protein: CASSLGQILNYGYTF
CDR3 DNA: TGCGCCAGCAGCTTGGGACAGATACTTAACTATGGCTACACCTTC

J gene: TRBJ1-3
V gene: TRBV6-1
D gene: TRBD1
clone size: .
CDR3 protein: CASSGIPGQGAFGNTIYF
CDR3 DNA: TGTGCCAGCAGTGGAATTCCGGGACAGGGGGCGTTTGGAAACACCATATATTTT

J gene: TRBJ1-1
V gene: TRBV28
D gene: .
clone size: .
CDR3 protein: CASSPGQKNTEAFF
CDR3 DNA: TGTGCCAGCAGCCCCGGACAAAAAAACACTGAAGCTTTCTTT

J gene: TRBJ1-1
V gene: TRBV7-9
D gene: TRBD1
clone size: .
CDR3 protein: CASSLVLQGHTEAFF
CDR3 DNA: TGTGCCAGCAGCTTAGTCCTACAGGGGCACACTGAAGCTTTCTTT

J gene: TRBJ1-5
V gene: TRBV6-2/TRBV6-3
D gene: .
clone size: once
CDR3 protein: CASSRGESNQPQHF
CDR3 DNA: TGTGCCAGCAGTCGGGGGGAGAGCAATCAGCCCCAGCATTTT

J gene: TRBJ2-5
V gene: TRBV3-1/TRBV3-2
D gene: TRBD1
clone size: .
CDR3 protein: CASSHGQGQETQYF
CDR3 DNA: TGTGCCAGCAGCCACGGACAGGGTCAAGAGACCCAGTACTTC

J gene: TRBJ1-2
V gene: TRBV7-8
D gene: TRBD1
clone size: .
CDR3 protein: CASSLGDSPFWGYTF
CDR3 DNA: TGTGCCAGCAGCCTAGGGGACAGCCCCTTTTGGGGCTACACCTTC

J gene: TRBJ2-7
V gene: TRBV11-2
D gene: .
clone size: .
CDR3 protein: CASSLWGPHHNYEQYF
CDR3 DNA: TGTGCCAGCAGCTTATGGGGCCCCCACCATAACTACGAGCAGTACTTC

J gene: TRBJ1-1
V gene: TRBV3-1/TRBV3-2
D gene: .
clone size: .
CDR3 protein: CASSNRVVNTEAFF
CDR3 DNA: TGTGCCAGCAGCAACAGGGTCGTTAACACTGAAGCTTTCTTT

J gene: TRBJ1-3
V gene: TRBV5-1
D gene: TRBD1
clone size: .
CDR3 protein: CASSPKDRVSGNTIYF
CDR3 DNA: TGCGCCAGCTCCCCGAAGGACAGGGTGTCTGGAAACACCATATATTTT